This TCR beta chain was retrieved from a study of blood T cells in healthy people across ages. The CDR3 is made up of 14 amino acids. Trimming cost V 6 bases and J 5 bases; bases outside gene matches: 5. Looked up from germline, CDR1 is MNHEY and CDR2 is SMNVEV (reference sequence). Together with a sample-barcoded 5' primer, a J-beta primer mix was included in a second PCR lasting about 7 to 12 cycles. Each of the samples gave a minimum of 3 million paired-end reads that contained CDR3. Via MiXCR, TCRdb re-called the 5' RACE reads, giving one row per CDR3 protein. The table includes under 1,000,000 distinct CDR3 sequences, about 34% detected once. Broader study findings: Compared with aged donors, long-lived donors showed fewer expanded clones, suggesting selection. Samples with more naive T cells showed higher observed beta diversity.

This clonotype was detected only a few times. Its target is not known. This clonotype originated in a man between 18 and 29 years old in good health. The V and J genes are TRBV27 and TRBJ1-5; 9 bases fit TRBD1. Sequenced sample: blood. CDR3 sequence reads: CASRQGAMDQPQHF. Written as DNA, the CDR3 is TGTGCCAGCAGACAGGGGGCTATGGATCAGCCCCAGCATTTT.